Following are 23 T cell receptor beta chains from one sample sequenced in a study of cytomegalovirus exposure and HLA in healthy donors. Clones were sequenced by immunoSEQ multiplex PCR, and TCRdb holds only the in-frame ones, with some missing. The sample has approximately 200,000 clones, roughly three quarters seen once. Input material: PBMCs. These receptor sequences come from a woman aged 25 to 39 in good health and CMV-seronegative.

The chain carries TRBV6-6 and TRBJ1-1, with 9 positions matching TRBD1. Germline loops: CDR1 MNHNY, CDR2 SVGAGI (reference sequence). V lost 4 bases, J lost 10 bases, and 4 bases stayed unmatched. The length of the CDR3 is 12 residues. The CDR3 DNA follows: TGTGCCAGCAGTTCACGGGACAGGGCAGCTTTCTTT. Its translation: CASSSRDRAAFF.

The chain has TRBV6-1 and TRBJ2-7; TRBD1 agrees at 9 bases. The germline V gene has CDR1 MNHNS and CDR2 SASEGT. The V and J ends lost 4 bases and 5 bases, in that order; junction bases with no gene match: 3. The CDR3 sequence is 13 residues long. CDR3 DNA sequence: TGTGCCAGCAGTGGACAGGGGGACCACGAGCAGTACTTC. This codes for CASSGQGDHEQYF.

The chain has TRBV5-4 and TRBJ1-3, with 8 positions matching TRBD1. Germline CDR1 and CDR2: SGHNT and YYREEE (reference sequence). There are 14 residues in the CDR3. The trim removed 0 bases at V and 4 bases at J, leaving 0 bases unmatched. DNA for the CDR3: TGTGCCAGCAGCTTGGCAGGGGGCGGAAACACCATATATTTT. Protein: CASSLAGGGNTIYF.

J is TRBJ1-6 and V is TRBV2, with TRBD1 matching 8 bases. Per the germline V gene, CDR1 is SNHLY and CDR2 is FYNNEI. This CDR3 is 14 amino acids long. With V trimmed by 6 bases and J by 12 bases, 10 bases remained unmatched. The CDR3: CASSGIGQGEPLHF. Written as DNA, the CDR3 is TGTGCCAGCAGCGGAATCGGACAGGGCGAACCCCTCCACTTT.

This sequence joins TRBV28 and TRBJ1-3; possibly TRBD1 for D (6 bases). The CDR3 is made up of 15 amino acids. V was clipped by 6 bases and J by 1 base, with 13 bases between them. Germline values: CDR1 MDHEN, CDR2 SYDVKM. The CDR3 loop is CASSPPRGSGNTIYF. CDR3 in DNA: TGTGCCAGCAGCCCCCCTAGGGGGTCTGGAAACACCATATATTTT.

This sequence joins TRBV27 and TRBJ2-3; TRBD2 agrees at 11 bases. From germline, CDR1 is MNHEY and CDR2 SMNVEV (reference sequence). J lost 4 bases, V lost 6 bases, and 6 bases had no gene match. There are 15 residues in the CDR3. The CDR3 sequence is CASRPLAGEADTQYF. In nucleotides, the CDR3 is TGTGCCAGCAGACCACTAGCGGGGGAAGCAGATACGCAGTATTTT.

The chain carries TRBV30 and TRBJ1-1; D is ambiguous. Germline CDR1 reads GTSNPN; CDR2 reads SVGIG (reference sequence). This CDR3 spans 14 amino acids. Trimming removed 0 bases at V and 1 base at J, with 9 bases between. This CDR3 reads CAWSVRRSNTEAFF. CDR3 DNA: TGTGCCTGGAGTGTACGGAGGTCGAACACTGAAGCTTTCTTT.

The chain uses TRBV5-1 and TRBJ2-2, with D possibly matching TRBD2 (6 bases). The V end lost 4 bases, the J end lost 2 bases, and 9 bases lay between the germline ends. The CDR3 covers 14 residues. Germline lookup yields CDR1 SGHRS and CDR2 YFSETQ. CDR3 DNA sequence: TGCGCCAGCAGCCCGGGACTTAACACCGGGGAGCTGTTTTTT. Translation: CASSPGLNTGELFF.

The chain employs TRBV12-5 and TRBJ2-2, with a tentative D call TRBD1 (5 bases). The V end lost 2 bases, the J end lost 6 bases, and 13 bases lay between the germline ends. From germline, CDR1 is LGHNT and CDR2 FRNRAP. The CDR3 totals 15 residues. CDR3 DNA: TGTGCTAGTGGTTTGTTGTCAGGGTGGGCCGGGGAGCTGTTTTTT. This gives the protein CASGLLSGWAGELFF.

The gene calls are TRBV5-1 and TRBJ2-4; 10 positions agree with TRBD2. The CDR3 is made up of 17 amino acids. V was pared by 0 bases and J by 7 bases, with 10 bases of the junction left unmatched. Germline-derived CDR1 and CDR2 are SGHRS and YFSETQ. The CDR3 loop reads CASSLGPGAGGMNIQYF. For the CDR3, the DNA is TGCGCCAGCAGCTTGGGCCCGGGAGCGGGAGGGATGAACATTCAGTACTTC.

This sequence joins TRBV10-2 and TRBJ1-1; D perhaps matches TRBD1 (6 bases). Trimming left V 7 bases short and J 7 bases short, with 13 bases between. Germline V gives CDR1 WSHSY, CDR2 SAAADI. CDR3 size: 12 residues. CDR3 in amino acids: CASNTGRNEAFF. In DNA form, the CDR3 reads TGCGCCAGCAATACAGGGCGCAATGAAGCTTTCTTT.

The V gene is TRBV5-1, the J gene TRBJ2-7, with D possibly being TRBD1 (6 bases). V was pared by 0 bases and J by 4 bases, with 11 bases between. In germline, CDR1 is SGHRS, CDR2 YFSETQ. CDR3 length equals 14 residues. In DNA form, the CDR3 reads TGCGCCAGCAGCTTGGAGGGGACATTTTACGAGCAGTACTTC. Translating gives CASSLEGTFYEQYF. The entire variable domain, with the rest obtained from reference TRBV5-1 and TRBJ2-7, is as follows: KAGVTQTPRYLIKTRGQQVTLSCSPISGHRSVSWYQQTPGQGLQFLFEYFSETQRNKGNFPGRFSGRQFSNSRSEMNVSTLELGDSALYLCASSLEGTFYEQYFGPGTRLTVT.

The chain has TRBV19 and TRBJ2-7; D not certain. The CDR3 length is 14 residues. The ends were cut back, 6 bases at V and 2 bases at J, with 14 bases in the middle. Germline CDR1 LNHDA, CDR2 SQIVND (reference sequence). The CDR3, as DNA: TGTGCCAGTAGCCCTCGAGTATTTCCCTACGAGCAGTACTTC. Translated: CASSPRVFPYEQYF.

The chain combines TRBV13 with TRBJ2-7; 9 nucleotides align to TRBD1. In germline, CDR1 is PRHDT, CDR2 FYEKMQ (reference sequence). V gave up 6 bases and J gave up 0 bases; unmatched junction bases: 6. CDR3 length: 15 residues. Here the CDR3 reads CASRGTGQGSYEQYF. The CDR3 nucleotides are TGTGCCAGCAGGGGGACGGGACAGGGCTCCTACGAGCAGTACTTC. The full variable domain, completed using reference TRBV13 and TRBJ2-7, is AAGVIQSPRHLIKEKRETATLKCYPIPRHDTVYWYQQGPGQDPQFLISFYEKMQSDKGSIPDRFSAQQFSDYHSELNMSSLELGDSALYFCASRGTGQGSYEQYFGPGTRLTVT.

The rearrangement uses TRBV6-1 and TRBJ1-2, with 7 bases lining up with TRBD1. The CDR3 has 13 amino acids. The V gene end was trimmed by 3 bases and the J gene end by 2 bases; junction bases not matched to a gene: 0. Germline CDR1 MNHNS, CDR2 SASEGT. CDR3 nucleotides: TGTGCCAGCAGTGAGACAGGGAACTATGGCTACACCTTC. As protein: CASSETGNYGYTF.

The count of this clone is one. This chain connects TRBV9 to TRBJ1-6; 12 bases align to TRBD1. CDR3 size: 15 residues. With V trimmed by 3 bases and J by 9 bases, 4 bases remained unmatched. The V gene's germline CDR1 is SGDLS and CDR2 YYNGEE. CDR3 in amino acids: CASSAGQGAVSPLHF. DNA of the CDR3: TGTGCCAGCAGCGCGGGACAGGGGGCTGTTTCACCCCTCCACTTT. Together with reference TRBV9 and TRBJ1-6, the CDR3 gives the full variable domain: DSGVTQTPKHLITATGQRVTLRCSPRSGDLSVYWYQQSLDQGLQFLIQYYNGEERAKGNILERFSAQQFPDLHSELNLSSLELGDSALYFCASSAGQGAVSPLHFGNGTRLTVT.

The chain uses TRBV15 and TRBJ2-7; TRBD1 agrees at 7 bases. The CDR3 totals 16 residues. V lost 4 bases, J lost 1 base, and 10 bases stayed unmatched. Germline lookup yields CDR1 LNHNV and CDR2 YYDKDF (reference sequence). CDR3 region: CATSTRQGRGSYEQYF. The CDR3 DNA reads as TGTGCCACCAGCACACGACAGGGACGGGGATCCTACGAGCAGTACTTC.

The rearrangement uses TRBV7-8 and TRBJ1-2; weak D call: TRBD1 (5 bases). The CDR3 covers 13 residues. V was clipped by 1 base and J by 8 bases, with 11 bases between them. Germline V CDR1 and CDR2: SGHVS, FQNEAQ. The DNA for the CDR3 is TGTGCCAGCAGCTTAGGGGGCAACGGGGGCTACACCTTC. Translated, it gives CASSLGGNGGYTF.

This chain links TRBV19 with TRBJ1-2; D unclear. This CDR3 contains 14 residues. Germline V lookup: CDR1 LNHDA, CDR2 SQIVND (reference sequence). Trimming removed 6 bases at V and 4 bases at J, with 15 bases between. The CDR3 DNA reads as TGTGCCAGTAGAAATATGCCCCCGGGCTATGGCTACACCTTC. Translated: CASRNMPPGYGYTF.

The chain joins TRBV5-1 to TRBJ2-5; D perhaps matches TRBD2 (5 bases). The V end lost 9 bases, the J end lost 4 bases, and 19 bases lay between the germline ends. CDR3 length: 14 amino acids. Germline CDR1 is SGHRS and CDR2 is YFSETQ. The CDR3 DNA sequence: TGCGCCACCTATCGGGCGGGTTTAGGAGAGACCCAGTACTTC. Protein: CATYRAGLGETQYF.

J is TRBJ2-2 and V is TRBV4-1; a possible D gene is TRBD2 (5 bases). Germline values: CDR1 MGHRA, CDR2 YSYEKL. The CDR3 consists of 15 residues. Trimming stripped 7 bases from V and 0 bases from J, with 12 bases between. This CDR3 reads CASTRSEANTGELFF. For the CDR3, the DNA is TGCGCCAGCACCCGTAGCGAAGCGAACACCGGGGAGCTGTTTTTT.

The J gene is TRBJ2-7, the V gene TRBV5-1; 8 bases fit TRBD1. The CDR3 runs to 16 residues. V was pared by 3 bases and J by 2 bases, with 10 bases of the junction left unmatched. CDR1 is SGHRS, CDR2 YFSETQ, per germline. The CDR3 sequence: CASSSTGTGPPYEQYF. The CDR3 DNA follows: TGCGCCAGCAGCTCGACCGGGACAGGACCTCCCTACGAGCAGTACTTC.

This chain joins TRBV27 and TRBJ2-7; TRBD2 is a possible D gene (6 bases). The CDR3 is 14 residues long. Germline CDR1 and CDR2: MNHEY and SMNVEV (reference sequence). Trimming stripped 6 bases from V and 5 bases from J, with 17 bases between. The CDR3 loop is CASRGGTDTHEQYF. DNA of the CDR3: TGTGCCAGCAGGGGAGGCACAGACACTCACGAGCAGTACTTC.